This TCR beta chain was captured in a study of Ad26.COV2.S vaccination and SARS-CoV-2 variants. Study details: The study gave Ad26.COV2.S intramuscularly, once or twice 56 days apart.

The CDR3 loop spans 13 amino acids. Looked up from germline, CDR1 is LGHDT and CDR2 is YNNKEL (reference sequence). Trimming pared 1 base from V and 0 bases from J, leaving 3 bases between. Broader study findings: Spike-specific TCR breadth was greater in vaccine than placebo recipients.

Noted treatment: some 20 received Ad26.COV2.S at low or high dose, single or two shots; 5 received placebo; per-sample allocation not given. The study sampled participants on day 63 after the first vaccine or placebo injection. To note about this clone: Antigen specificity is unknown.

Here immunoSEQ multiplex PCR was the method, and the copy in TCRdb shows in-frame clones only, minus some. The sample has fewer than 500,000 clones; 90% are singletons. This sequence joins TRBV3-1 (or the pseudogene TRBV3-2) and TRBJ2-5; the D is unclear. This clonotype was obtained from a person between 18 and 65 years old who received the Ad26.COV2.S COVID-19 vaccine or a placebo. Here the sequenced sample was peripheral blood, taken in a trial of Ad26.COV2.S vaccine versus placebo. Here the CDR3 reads CASSQVNQETQYF. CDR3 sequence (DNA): TGTGCCAGCAGCCAAGTCAACCAAGAGACCCAGTACTTC.